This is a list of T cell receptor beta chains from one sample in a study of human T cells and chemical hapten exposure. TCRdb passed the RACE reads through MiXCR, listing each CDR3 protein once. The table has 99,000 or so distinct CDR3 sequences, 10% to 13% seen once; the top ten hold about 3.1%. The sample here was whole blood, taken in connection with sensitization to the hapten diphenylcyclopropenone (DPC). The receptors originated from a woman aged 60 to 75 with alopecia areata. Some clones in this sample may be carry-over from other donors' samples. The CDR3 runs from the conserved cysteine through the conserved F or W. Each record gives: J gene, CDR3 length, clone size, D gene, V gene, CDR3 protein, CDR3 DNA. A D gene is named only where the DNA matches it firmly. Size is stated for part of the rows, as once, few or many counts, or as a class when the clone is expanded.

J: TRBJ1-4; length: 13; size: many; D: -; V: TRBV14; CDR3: CASSQSLDEKLFF; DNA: TGTGCCAGCAGCCAAAGCCTGGACGAAAAACTGTTTTTT
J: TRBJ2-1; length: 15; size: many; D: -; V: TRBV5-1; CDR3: CASSTGATSYNEQFF; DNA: TGCGCCAGCAGTACGGGAGCTACCTCCTACAATGAGCAGTTCTTC
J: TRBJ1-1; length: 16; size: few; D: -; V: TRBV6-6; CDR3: CASSYSGQPPNTEAFF; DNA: TGTGCCAGCAGTTACTCGGGACAACCACCGAACACTGAAGCTTTCTTT
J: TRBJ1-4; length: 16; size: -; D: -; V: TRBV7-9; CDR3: CASSLGAGATNEKLFF; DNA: TGTGCCAGCAGCTTAGGGGCCGGGGCAACTAATGAAAAACTGTTTTTT
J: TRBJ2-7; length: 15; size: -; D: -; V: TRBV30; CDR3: CAWRGGTAPLGEQYF; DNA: TGTGCCTGGAGGGGCGGAACCGCTCCCCTAGGCGAGCAGTACTTC
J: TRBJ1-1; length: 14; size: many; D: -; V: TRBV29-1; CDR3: CSGLTGTRHTEAFF; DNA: TGCAGCGGCCTTACAGGGACTAGGCACACTGAAGCTTTCTTT
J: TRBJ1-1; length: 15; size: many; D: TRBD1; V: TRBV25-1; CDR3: CASSEYRQGRIEAFF; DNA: TGTGCCAGCAGTGAATATCGACAGGGTAGAATTGAAGCTTTCTTT
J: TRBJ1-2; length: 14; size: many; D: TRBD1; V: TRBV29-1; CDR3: CSVDDRESSYGYTF; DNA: TGCAGCGTTGACGACAGGGAGAGTTCCTATGGCTACACCTTC
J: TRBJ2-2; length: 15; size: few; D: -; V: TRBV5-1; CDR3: CASSSGQLNTGELFF; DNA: TGCGCCAGCAGCTCAGGACAGCTGAACACCGGGGAGCTGTTTTTT
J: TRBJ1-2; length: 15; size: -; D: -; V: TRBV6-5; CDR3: CASSYRGAGTVGYTF; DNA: TGTGCCAGCAGTTATCGTGGAGCAGGGACCGTAGGCTACACCTTC
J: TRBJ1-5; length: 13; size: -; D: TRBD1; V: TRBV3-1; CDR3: CASTGGIGQPQHF; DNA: TGTGCCAGCACAGGGGGCATTGGGCAGCCCCAGCATTTT
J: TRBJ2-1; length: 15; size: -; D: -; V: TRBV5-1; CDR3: CASSLTLSSYNEQFF; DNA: TGCGCCAGCAGCTTGACATTAAGCTCCTACAATGAGCAGTTCTTC
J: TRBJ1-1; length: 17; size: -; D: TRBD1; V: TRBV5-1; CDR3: CASSLNLDRGGWTEAFF; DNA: TGCGCCAGCAGCTTAAACTTGGACAGGGGAGGATGGACTGAAGCTTTCTTT
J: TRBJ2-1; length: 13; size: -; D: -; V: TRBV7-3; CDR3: CASSLEGLNEQFF; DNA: TGTGCCAGCAGCCTGGAAGGACTAAATGAGCAGTTCTTC
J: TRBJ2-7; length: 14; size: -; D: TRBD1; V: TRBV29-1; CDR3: CSVRPTGRTYEQYF; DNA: TGCAGCGTTCGCCCGACAGGGCGGACCTACGAGCAGTACTTC
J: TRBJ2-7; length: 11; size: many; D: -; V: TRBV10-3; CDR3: CAISESSNPLF; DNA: TGTGCCATCAGTGAGTCCTCAAACCCCCTCTTC
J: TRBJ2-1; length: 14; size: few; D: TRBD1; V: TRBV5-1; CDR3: CASSIGTAGNEQFF; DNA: TGCGCCAGCAGCATCGGGACAGCAGGAAATGAGCAGTTCTTC
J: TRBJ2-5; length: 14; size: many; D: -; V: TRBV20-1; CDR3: CSAMLRATQETQYF; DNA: TGCAGTGCTATGTTGAGAGCCACACAAGAGACCCAGTACTTC
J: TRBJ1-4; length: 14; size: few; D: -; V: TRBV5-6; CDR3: CASSLQYLNEKLFF; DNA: TGTGCCAGCAGCTTGCAATATCTTAATGAAAAACTGTTTTTT
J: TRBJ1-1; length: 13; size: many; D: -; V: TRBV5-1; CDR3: CASSWGQNTEAFF; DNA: TGCGCCAGCAGTTGGGGGCAGAACACTGAAGCTTTCTTT
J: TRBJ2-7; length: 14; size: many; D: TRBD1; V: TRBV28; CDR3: CASSDGQGAYEQYF; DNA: TGTGCCAGCAGTGACGGACAGGGGGCCTACGAGCAGTACTTC
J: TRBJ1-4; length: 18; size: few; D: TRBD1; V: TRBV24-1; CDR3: CATSEPTAKDRGKEKLFF; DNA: TGTGCCACCAGTGAGCCCACGGCCAAAGACAGGGGAAAGGAAAAACTGTTTTTT
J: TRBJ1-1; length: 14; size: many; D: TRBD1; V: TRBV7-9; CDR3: CASSQDRGWTEAFF; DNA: TGTGCCAGCAGCCAGGACAGGGGGTGGACTGAAGCTTTCTTT
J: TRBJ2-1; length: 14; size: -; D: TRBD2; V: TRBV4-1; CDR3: CASSQASGYNEQFF; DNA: TGCGCCAGCAGCCAAGCTAGCGGGTACAATGAGCAGTTCTTC
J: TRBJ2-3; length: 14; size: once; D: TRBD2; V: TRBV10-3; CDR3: CATKGGRDTDTQYF; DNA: TGTGCCACCAAGGGAGGGCGGGACACAGATACGCAGTATTTT
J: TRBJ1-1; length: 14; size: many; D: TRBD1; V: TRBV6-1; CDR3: CASGWTGGNTEAFF; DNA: TGTGCCAGCGGCTGGACAGGGGGCAACACTGAAGCTTTCTTT
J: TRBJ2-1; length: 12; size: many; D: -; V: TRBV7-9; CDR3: CASSPTSGVLFF; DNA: TGTGCCAGCAGCCCAACCAGCGGTGTGTTGTTCTTC
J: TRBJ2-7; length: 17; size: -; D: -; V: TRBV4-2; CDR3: CASSQVEGRVNLYEQYF; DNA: TGTGCCAGCAGCCAGGTGGAGGGGCGGGTTAATCTCTACGAGCAGTACTTC
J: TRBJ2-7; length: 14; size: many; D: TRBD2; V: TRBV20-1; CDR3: CSAGTGTRSYEQYF; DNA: TGCAGTGCTGGCACCGGGACTAGATCCTACGAGCAGTACTTC
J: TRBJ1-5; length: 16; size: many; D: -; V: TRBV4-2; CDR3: CASSQGLDTSNQPQHF; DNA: TGTGCCAGCAGCCAAGGCCTCGACACCAGCAATCAGCCCCAGCATTTT
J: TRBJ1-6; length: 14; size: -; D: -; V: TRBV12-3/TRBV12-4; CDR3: CASSLRLLNSPLHF; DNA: TGTGCCAGCAGTCTTCGGTTGCTTAATTCACCCCTCCACTTT
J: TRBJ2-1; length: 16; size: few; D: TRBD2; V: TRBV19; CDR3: CASSIERLAGLYEQFF; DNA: TGTGCCAGTAGTATAGAACGACTAGCGGGGTTGTATGAGCAGTTCTTC
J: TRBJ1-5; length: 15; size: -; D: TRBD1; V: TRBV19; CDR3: CASSMTVQGEQPQHF; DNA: TGTGCCAGTAGTATGACGGTTCAGGGGGAGCAGCCCCAGCATTTT
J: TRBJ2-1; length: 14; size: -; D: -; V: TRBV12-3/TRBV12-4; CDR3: CASRSLISYNEQFF; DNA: TGTGCCAGCAGGAGCCTCATCTCCTACAATGAGCAGTTCTTC
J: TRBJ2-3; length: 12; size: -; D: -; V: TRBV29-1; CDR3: CSVGGFGDTQYF; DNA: TGCAGCGTTGGTGGTTTCGGAGATACGCAGTATTTT
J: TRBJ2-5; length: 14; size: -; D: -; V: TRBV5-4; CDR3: CASSFGQIQETQYF; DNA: TGTGCCAGCAGCTTTGGACAGATCCAAGAGACCCAGTACTTC
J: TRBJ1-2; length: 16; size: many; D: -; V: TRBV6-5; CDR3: CASSYSSGSGARGYTF; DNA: TGTGCCAGCAGTTACTCATCTGGGTCGGGGGCTCGCGGCTACACCTTC